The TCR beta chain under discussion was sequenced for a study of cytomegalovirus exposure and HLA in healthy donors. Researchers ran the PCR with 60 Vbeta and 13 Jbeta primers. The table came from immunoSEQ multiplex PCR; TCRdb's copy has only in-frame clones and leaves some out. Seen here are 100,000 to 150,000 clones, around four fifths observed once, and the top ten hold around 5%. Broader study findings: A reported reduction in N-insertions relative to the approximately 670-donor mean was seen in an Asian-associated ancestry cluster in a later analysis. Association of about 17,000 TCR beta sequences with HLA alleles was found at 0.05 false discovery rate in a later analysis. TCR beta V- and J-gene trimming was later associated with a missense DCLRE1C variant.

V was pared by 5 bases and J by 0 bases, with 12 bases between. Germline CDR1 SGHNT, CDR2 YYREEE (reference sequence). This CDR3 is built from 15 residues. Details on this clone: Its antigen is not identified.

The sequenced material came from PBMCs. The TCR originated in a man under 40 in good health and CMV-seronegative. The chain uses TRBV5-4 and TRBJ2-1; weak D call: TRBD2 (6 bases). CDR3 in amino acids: CASSSRGNSYNEQFF. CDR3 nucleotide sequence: TGTGCCAGCAGTTCCCGGGGGAACTCCTACAATGAGCAGTTCTTC.